This TCR beta chain was identified during a study of response to subunit inactivated influenza vaccine. Study conclusions and caveats: Authors suggested each seasonal influenza vaccination recruits few new T cells.

The CDR3 length is 16 residues. V lost 0 bases, J lost 7 bases, and 7 bases stayed unmatched. Germline lookup yields CDR1 KGHSH and CDR2 LQKENI. Each CDR3 protein gets one entry after TCRdb re-called the RT-PCR reads with MiXCR. Found here are about 570,000 distinct CDR3 sequences, over 9.5% of them singletons; the top ten hold roughly 10%. As for this clonotype: The antigen is unknown.

The sequencing used PBMCs from blood, collected on the day of vaccination. This sequence joins TRBV18 and TRBJ2-1; 9 nucleotides align to TRBD1. The TCR comes from a man aged 50 to 60 who received an inactivated influenza vaccine. The chain's CDR3 is CASSPPWDRVGNEQFF. The DNA of the CDR3 is TGTGCCAGCTCACCACCGTGGGACAGGGTTGGTAATGAGCAGTTCTTC.